This T cell receptor beta chain appears in the sequencing data of a study of shared clonotypes between healthy human individuals. Comment on this clone: At the DNA level, this CDR3 is encoded by other sequences in the same sample as well.

The sorted-subset replicate PCRs were given 200 ng DNA, which is 31,000 or so T cell genomes. Here immunoSEQ multiplex PCR was the method, and the copy in TCRdb shows in-frame clones only, minus some. The sample yields over a million clones, 95% to 97% seen once. The length of the CDR3 is 13 residues. Germline trimming cut 4 bases from V and 1 base from J; bases unmatched to any gene: 0. CDR1 is SNHLY, CDR2 FYNNEI, per germline. The chain has TRBV2 and TRBJ2-5; 7 bases are a match to TRBD1. The receptor comes from a man under 40 in good health. Source material: naive CD4+ T cells sorted from blood. Subset here: CD45RA+ positively selected. The chain's CDR3 is CASSGDSQETQYF. The CDR3 region has the DNA TGTGCCAGCAGTGGGGACAGCCAAGAGACCCAGTACTTC.